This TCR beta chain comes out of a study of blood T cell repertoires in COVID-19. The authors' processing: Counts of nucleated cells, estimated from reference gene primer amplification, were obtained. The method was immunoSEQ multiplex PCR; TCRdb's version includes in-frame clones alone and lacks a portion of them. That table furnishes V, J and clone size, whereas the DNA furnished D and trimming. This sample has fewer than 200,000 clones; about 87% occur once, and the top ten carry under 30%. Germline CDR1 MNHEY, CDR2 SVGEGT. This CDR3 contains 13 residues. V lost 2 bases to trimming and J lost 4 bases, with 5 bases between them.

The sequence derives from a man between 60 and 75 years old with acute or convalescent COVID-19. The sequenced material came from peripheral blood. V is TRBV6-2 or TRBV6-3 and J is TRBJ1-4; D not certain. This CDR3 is CASSYIRNEKLFF. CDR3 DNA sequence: TGTGCCAGCAGTTACATCCGTAATGAAAAACTGTTTTTT.